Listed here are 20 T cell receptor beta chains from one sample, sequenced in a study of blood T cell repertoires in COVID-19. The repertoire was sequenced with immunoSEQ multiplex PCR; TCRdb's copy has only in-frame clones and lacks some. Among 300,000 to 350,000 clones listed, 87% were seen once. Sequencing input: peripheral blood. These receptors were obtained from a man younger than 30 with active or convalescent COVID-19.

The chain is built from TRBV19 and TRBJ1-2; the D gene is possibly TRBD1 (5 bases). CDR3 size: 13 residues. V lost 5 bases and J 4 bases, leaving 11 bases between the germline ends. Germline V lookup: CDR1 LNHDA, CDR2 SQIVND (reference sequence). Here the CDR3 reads CASSQEGTYGYTF. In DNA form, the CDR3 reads TGTGCCAGTAGTCAGGAGGGGACCTATGGCTACACCTTC. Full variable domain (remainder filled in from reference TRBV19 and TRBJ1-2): DGGITQSPKYLFRKEGQNVTLSCEQNLNHDAMYWYRQDPGQGLRLIYYSQIVNDFQKGDIAEGYSVSREKKESFPLTVTSAQKNPTAFYLCASSQEGTYGYTFGSGTRLTVV.

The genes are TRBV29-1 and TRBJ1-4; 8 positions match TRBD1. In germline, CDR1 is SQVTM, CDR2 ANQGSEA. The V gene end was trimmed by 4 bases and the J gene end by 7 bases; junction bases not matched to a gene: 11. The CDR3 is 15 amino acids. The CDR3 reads CSVAPTGGLREKLFF. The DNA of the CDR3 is TGCAGCGTTGCCCCCACAGGGGGGCTTCGTGAAAAACTGTTTTTT. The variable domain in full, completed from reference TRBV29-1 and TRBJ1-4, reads SAVISQKPSRDICQRGTSLTIQCQVDSQVTMMFWYRQQPGQSLTLIATANQGSEATYESGFVIDKFPISRPNLTFSTLTVSNMSPEDSSIYLCSVAPTGGLREKLFFGSGTQLSVL.

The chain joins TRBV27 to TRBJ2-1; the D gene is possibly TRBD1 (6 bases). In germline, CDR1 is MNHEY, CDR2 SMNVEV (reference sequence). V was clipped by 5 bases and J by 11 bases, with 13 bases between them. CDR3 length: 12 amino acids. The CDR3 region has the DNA TGTGCCAGCAGTGAGCAAGGACAGCAGCAGTTCTTC. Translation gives CASSEQGQQQFF.

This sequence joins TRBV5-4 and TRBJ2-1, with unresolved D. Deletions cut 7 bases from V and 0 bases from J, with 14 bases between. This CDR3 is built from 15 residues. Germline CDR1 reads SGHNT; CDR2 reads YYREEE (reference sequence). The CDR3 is CASSPEAFSYNEQFF. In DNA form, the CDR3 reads TGTGCCAGCTCGCCTGAGGCTTTCTCCTACAATGAGCAGTTCTTC.

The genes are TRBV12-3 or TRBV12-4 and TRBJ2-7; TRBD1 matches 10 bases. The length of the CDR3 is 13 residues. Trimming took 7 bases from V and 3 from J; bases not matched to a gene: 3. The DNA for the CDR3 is TGTGCCAGCACGACAGGGGGCTACTACGAGCAGTACTTC. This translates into CASTTGGYYEQYF.

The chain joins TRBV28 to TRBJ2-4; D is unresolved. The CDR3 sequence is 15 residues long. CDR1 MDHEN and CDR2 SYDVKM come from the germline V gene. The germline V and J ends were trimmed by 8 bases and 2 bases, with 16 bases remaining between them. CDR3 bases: TGTGCCAGCCTATCCGCGGCAGCCACCAAAAACATTCAGTACTTC. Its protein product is CASLSAAATKNIQYF.

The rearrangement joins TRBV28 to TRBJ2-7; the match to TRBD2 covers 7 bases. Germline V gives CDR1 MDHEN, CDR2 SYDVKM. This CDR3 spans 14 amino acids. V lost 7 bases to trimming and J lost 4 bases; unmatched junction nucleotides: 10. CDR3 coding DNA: TGTGCCAGCACCCTGACCGGGACTAATTACGAGCAGTACTTC. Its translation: CASTLTGTNYEQYF. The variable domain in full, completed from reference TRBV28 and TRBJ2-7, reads DVKVTQSSRYLVKRTGEKVFLECVQDMDHENMFWYRQDPGLGLRLIYFSYDVKMKEKGDIPEGYSVSREKKERFSLILESASTNQTSMYLCASTLTGTNYEQYFGPGTRLTVT.

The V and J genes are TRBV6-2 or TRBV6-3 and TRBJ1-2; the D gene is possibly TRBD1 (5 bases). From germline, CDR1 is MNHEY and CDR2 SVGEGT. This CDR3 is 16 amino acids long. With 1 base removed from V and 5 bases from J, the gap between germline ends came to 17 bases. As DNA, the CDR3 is TGTGCCAGCAGTTACTGGGGGACTCGACAATCGTATGGCTACACCTTC. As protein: CASSYWGTRQSYGYTF.

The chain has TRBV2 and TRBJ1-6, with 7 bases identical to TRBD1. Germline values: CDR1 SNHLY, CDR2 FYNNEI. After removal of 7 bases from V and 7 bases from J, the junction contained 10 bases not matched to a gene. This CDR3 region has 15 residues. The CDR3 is CASNPLGQANSPLHF. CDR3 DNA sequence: TGTGCCAGCAACCCCCTAGGACAGGCGAATTCACCCCTCCACTTT.

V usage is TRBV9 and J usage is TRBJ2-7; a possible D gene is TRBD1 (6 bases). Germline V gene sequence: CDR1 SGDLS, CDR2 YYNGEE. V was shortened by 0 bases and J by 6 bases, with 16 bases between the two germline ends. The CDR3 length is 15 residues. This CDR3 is CASSVEGGRGTEQYF. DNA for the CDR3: TGTGCCAGCAGCGTAGAAGGGGGAAGGGGCACCGAGCAGTACTTC. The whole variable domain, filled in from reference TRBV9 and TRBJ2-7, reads DSGVTQTPKHLITATGQRVTLRCSPRSGDLSVYWYQQSLDQGLQFLIQYYNGEERAKGNILERFSAQQFPDLHSELNLSSLELGDSALYFCASSVEGGRGTEQYFGPGTRLTVT.

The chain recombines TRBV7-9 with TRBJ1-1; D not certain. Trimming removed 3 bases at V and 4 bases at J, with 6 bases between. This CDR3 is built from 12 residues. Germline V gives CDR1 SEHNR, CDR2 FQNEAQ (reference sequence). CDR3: CASSFLGTEAFF. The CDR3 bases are TGTGCCAGCAGCTTCCTCGGCACTGAAGCTTTCTTT.

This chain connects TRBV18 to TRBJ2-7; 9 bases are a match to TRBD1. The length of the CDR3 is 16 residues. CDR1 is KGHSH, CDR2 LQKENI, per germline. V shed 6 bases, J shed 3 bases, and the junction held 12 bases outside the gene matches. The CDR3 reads CASSRDRQGGLYEQYF. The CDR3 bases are TGTGCCAGCTCCCGGGATCGACAGGGGGGACTCTACGAGCAGTACTTC.

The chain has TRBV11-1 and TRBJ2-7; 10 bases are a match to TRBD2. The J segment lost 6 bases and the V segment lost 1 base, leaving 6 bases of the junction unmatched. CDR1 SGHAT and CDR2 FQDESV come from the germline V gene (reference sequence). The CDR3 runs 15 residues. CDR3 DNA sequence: TGTGCCAGCAGCTTAGTATCTAGCGGGAGTAGCGAGCAGTACTTC. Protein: CASSLVSSGSSEQYF.

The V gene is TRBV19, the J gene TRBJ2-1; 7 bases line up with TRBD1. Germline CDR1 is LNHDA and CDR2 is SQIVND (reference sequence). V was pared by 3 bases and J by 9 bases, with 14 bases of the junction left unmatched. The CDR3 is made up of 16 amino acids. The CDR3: CASSIHRDSVEVEQFF. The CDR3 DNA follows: TGTGCCAGTAGTATCCACCGGGACAGCGTGGAGGTTGAGCAGTTCTTC.

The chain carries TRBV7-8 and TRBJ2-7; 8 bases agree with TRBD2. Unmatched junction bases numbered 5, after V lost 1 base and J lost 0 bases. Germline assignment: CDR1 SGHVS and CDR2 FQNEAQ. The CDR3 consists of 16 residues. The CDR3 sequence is CASSLGNSGSSYEQYF. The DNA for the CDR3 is TGTGCCAGCAGCTTAGGAAACAGCGGGAGCTCCTACGAGCAGTACTTC.

CDR3 in DNA: TGCGCCAGCAGCTTGGGGGCAGGGCTTAATGAAAAACTGTTTTTT. Its protein product is CASSLGAGLNEKLFF. V is TRBV5-1 and J is TRBJ1-4, with D possibly TRBD1 on 5 matching bases. Trimming shortened V by 0 bases and J by 4 bases, and 10 bases separated the two germline ends. Looked up from germline, CDR1 is SGHRS and CDR2 is YFSETQ. The CDR3 runs to 15 residues.

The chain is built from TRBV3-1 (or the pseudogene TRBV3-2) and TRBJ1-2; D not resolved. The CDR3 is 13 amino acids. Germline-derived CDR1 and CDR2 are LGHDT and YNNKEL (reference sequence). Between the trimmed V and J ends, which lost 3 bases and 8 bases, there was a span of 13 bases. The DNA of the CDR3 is TGTGCCAGCAGCCAGGAGGCCGAGGAGGGCTACACCTTC. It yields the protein CASSQEAEEGYTF.

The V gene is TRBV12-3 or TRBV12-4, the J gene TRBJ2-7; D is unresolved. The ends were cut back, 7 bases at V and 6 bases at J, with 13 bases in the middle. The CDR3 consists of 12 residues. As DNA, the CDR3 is TGTGCCAGCACATTCAGGTTAGGCGAGCAGTACTTC. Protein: CASTFRLGEQYF.

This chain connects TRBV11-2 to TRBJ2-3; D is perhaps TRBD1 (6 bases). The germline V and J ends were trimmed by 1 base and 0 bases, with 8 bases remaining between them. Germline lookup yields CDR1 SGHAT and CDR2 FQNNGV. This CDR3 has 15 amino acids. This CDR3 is CASSLGGPSTDTQYF. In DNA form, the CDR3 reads TGTGCCAGCAGCTTAGGGGGGCCTAGCACAGATACGCAGTATTTT.

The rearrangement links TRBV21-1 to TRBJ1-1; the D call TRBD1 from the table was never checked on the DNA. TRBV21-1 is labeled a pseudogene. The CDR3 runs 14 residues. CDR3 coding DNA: TGTGCCGGCTGGACAGGGAAAGTGAACACTGAAGCTTTCTTT. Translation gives CAGWTGKVNTEAFF.